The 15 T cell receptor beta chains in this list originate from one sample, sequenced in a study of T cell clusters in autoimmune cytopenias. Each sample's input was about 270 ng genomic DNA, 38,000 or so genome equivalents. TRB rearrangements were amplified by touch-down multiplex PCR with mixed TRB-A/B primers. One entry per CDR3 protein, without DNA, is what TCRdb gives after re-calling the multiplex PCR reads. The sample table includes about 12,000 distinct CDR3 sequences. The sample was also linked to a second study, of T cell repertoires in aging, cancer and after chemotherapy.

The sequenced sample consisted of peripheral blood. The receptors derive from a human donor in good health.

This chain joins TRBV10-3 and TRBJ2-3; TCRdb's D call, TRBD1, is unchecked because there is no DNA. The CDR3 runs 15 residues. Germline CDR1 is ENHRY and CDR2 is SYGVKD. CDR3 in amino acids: CAISEWGSSTDTQYF.

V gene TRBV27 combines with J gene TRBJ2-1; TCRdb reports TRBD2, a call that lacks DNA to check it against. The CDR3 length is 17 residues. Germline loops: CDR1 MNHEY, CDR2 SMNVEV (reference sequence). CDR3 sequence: CASSLASGGISYNEQFF.

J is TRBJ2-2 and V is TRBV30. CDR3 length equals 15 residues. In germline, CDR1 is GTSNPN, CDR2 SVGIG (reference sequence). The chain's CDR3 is CAWSLGGAEIGELFF.

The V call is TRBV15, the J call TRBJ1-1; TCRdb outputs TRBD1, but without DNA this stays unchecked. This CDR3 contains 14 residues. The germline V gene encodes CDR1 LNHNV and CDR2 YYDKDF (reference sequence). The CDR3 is CATSLGTDNTEAFF.

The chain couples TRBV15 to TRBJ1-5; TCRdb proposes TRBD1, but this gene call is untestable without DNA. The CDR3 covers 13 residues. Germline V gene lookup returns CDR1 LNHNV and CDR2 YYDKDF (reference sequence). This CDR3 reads CATSSRRGGPQHF.

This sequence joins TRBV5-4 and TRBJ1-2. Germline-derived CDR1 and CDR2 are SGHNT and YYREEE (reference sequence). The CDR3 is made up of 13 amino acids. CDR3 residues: CASSLGQDDGYTF.

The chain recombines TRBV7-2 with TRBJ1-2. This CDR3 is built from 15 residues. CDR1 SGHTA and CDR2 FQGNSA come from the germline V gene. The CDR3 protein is CASSPTLNAGYGYTF.

The CDR3 region is CAWSRTGISYEQYF. The chain has TRBV30 and TRBJ2-7; lacking DNA, the TRBD1 call made by TCRdb goes unchecked. The CDR3 has 14 amino acids. Per germline, CDR1 GTSNPN and CDR2 SVGIG (reference sequence).

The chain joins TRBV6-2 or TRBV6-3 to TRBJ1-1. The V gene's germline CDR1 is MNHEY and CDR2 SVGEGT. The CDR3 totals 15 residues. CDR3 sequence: CASSYSPRGDTEAFF.

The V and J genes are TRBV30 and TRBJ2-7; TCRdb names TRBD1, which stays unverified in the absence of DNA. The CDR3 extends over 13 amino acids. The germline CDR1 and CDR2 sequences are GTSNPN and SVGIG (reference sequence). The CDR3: CAWSEVRGHEQYF.

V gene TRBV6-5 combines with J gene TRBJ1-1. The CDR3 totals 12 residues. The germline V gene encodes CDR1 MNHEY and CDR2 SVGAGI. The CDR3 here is CASSYLTDEAFF.

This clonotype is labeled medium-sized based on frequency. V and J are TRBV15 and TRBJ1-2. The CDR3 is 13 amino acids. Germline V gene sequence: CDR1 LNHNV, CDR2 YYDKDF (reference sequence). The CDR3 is CATSREGAYGYTF.

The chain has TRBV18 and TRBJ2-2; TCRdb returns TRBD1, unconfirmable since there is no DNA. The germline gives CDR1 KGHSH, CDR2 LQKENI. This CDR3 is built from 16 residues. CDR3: CASSAGGGANTGELFF. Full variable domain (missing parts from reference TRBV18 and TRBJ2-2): NAGVMQNPRHLVRRRGQEARLRCSPMKGHSHVYWYRQLPEEGLKFMVYLQKENIIDESGMPKERFSAEFPKEGPSILRIQQVVRGDSAAYFCASSAGGGANTGELFFGEGSRLTVL.

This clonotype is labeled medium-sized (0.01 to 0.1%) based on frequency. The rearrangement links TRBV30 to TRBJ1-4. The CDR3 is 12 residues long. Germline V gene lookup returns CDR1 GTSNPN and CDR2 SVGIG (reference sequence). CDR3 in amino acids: CAWSVGNEKLFF.

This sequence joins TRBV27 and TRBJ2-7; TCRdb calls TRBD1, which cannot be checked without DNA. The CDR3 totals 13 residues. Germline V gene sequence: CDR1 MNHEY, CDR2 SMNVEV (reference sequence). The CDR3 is CASSLNRGYEQYF.